The following is a TCR beta chain sequence with its context. There are many counts of this clonotype. There is no known antigen for this receptor. Base-call qualities are not available, and no considerably larger clone is one nucleotide away. This record belongs to a study of human T cells and chemical hapten exposure (dated by TCRdb to the early 2020s). For the study in its entirety: For sensitization, 2% DPC in acetone was applied to a roughly 2 cm by roughly 2 cm area of upper inner arm skin. Libraries were combined into a pool for sequencing, and differences in TCR yield between samples came mainly from small differences in library volumes within the pool. This study followed changes in the peripheral blood TCR repertoire in vivo during primary and secondary sensitization of alopecia patients to the hapten diphenylcyclopropenone (DPC). Patch testing was done on the upper back using Finn chambers containing 0.01% DPC, and results were scored after 6 days according to International Contact Dermatitis Research Group standards. Roughly 30 alopecia patients provided blood for TCR sequencing at one to four time points (pre-sensitization, 2, 6 and 24 weeks). Weekly therapeutic DPC doses were additionally applied to the scalp of patients throughout the roughly 25-week study period. The patient cohort, mostly female, included alopecia areata with under or over 50% scalp involvement, alopecia totalis and alopecia universalis. Blood samples were taken from patients before sensitization (week 0) and then at 2, 6 and about 24 weeks after DPC sensitization. The investigation overall reported the following: DPC sensitization did not change how many TCRs were above 1 in 1000 frequency, and no evidence was found of alterations in global repertoire structure. Significantly more large CDR3 similarity clusters were formed by expanded TCRs than by pre-sensitization or healthy control sets, consistent with antigen-driven responses. The number of PT1 expanded TCRs positively correlated with patch test score, significant at thresholds 8, 16 and 32 but not 4. Alopecia, a presumed autoimmune disease, was present in all patients, so the immune response of the patients might differ from that of healthy individuals. After repeated subsampling, the strength of the expansion versus patch-test correlation and the threshold at which it became significant changed.

Taken from cysteine to phenylalanine, the CDR3 has 18 residues. The DNA shown is the 54-base CDR3, in frame from base 1. Cut back by 1 base and 9 bases, the V and J ends lie 25 bases apart. The germline V gene (reference sequence) yields DFQATT for CDR1 and SNEGSKA for CDR2. Receptor amplification or capture employed RACE. TCRdb names NextSeq 500 as the instrument used. During library preparation, unique molecular identifiers were attached to individual cDNA molecules so that TCRs could be counted in a quantitative, reproducible way. Each blood RNA sample was used to sequence both TCR alpha and TCR beta chains. The original methods were these. Samples had a median of roughly 99,000 TCRs, with a range from roughly 23,224 to 700,000. The Decombinator software suite was used to annotate V, J and CDR3 in the TCR reads. To make PS versus PT1 abundance plots, every sample was subsampled to the same number of TCRs (28,000). Expanded TCRs were defined as absent before sensitization and observed at least eight times at the 2-week time point. Using fastp at Q25 and MiXCR, TCRdb reprocessed the public reads and kept productive beta chains. Identical CDR3 proteins give one entry, which carries the most common genes and DNA. The V and J calls, along with clone size, are taken from TCRdb and not from the paper's own processing. The table for this sample lists 360,000 or so distinct CDR3 sequences; about 6% of them were counted only once. The ten largest clones capture around 6.1% of the sample.

The label giving this sample's time point can be read as: patch test 2, 6 weeks after DPC sensitization. In the paper's terms, the treatment or condition label means: therapeutic diphenylcyclopropenone sensitization with weekly scalp DPC. Blood at each patch-test visit was drawn before the patch test was applied. To be eligible, patients had to be aged 18 to 70, diagnosed with alopecia and judged suitable for DPC therapy, while pregnant patients were excluded. Total RNA was extracted from unfractionated whole blood that had been collected in Tempus Blood RNA tubes. The sequence came from a woman aged 18-30 years with alopecia areata. Some clones in this sample may be carry-over from other donors' samples. Here the sequenced sample was whole blood, taken in connection with sensitization to the hapten diphenylcyclopropenone (DPC). Rearrangement joined TRBV20-1 to TRBJ1-6, with no D gene named confidently. The CDR3 protein sequence reads: CSARVRGPAIKRRSPLHF. The nucleotide sequence is given as TGCAGTGCTAGAGTGCGGGGTCCTGCTATAAAACGACGTTCACCCCTCCACTTT.